This note documents a single T cell receptor beta chain sequence. This specimen comes from a study of blood T cell repertoires in COVID-19. Overall study: Sources were T cells, B-cell-depleted T cells, or PBMCs; the material itself was cDNA or gDNA.

Participants came from 20 to 25 US areas, aged roughly 18 to 95 years. Per the authors' pipeline: Amplifying reference gene primers gave estimates of nucleated cell counts. Sequenced by immunoSEQ multiplex PCR; TCRdb stores in-frame clones only, minus some. V and J calls and clone size come straight from that table; D and trimming were deduced from the DNA. This repertoire shows a few hundred thousand clones, around 84% found once; its top ten account for about 4%. V trimming: 1 base; J trimming: 0 bases; junction bases outside the gene matches: 18. The CDR3 length is 22 residues. Germline V gene sequence: CDR1 SNHLY, CDR2 FYNNEI.

The sequenced sample consisted of PBMCs or T cells enriched from blood (not recorded which). The chain links TRBV2 to TRBJ2-1, with 10 bases that match TRBD2. The source is a man aged 25 to 45 with acute COVID-19. CDR3 in DNA: TGTGCCAGCAGTGAAGAGCTTTGGCTAGCGGGGGACCATTTAAGCTCCTACAATGAGCAGTTCTTC. This codes for CASSEELWLAGDHLSSYNEQFF.